The 15 T cell receptor beta chains given below trace back to one sample, sequenced in a study of shared clonotypes between healthy human individuals. Method: immunoSEQ multiplex PCR; TCRdb's copy keeps in-frame clones and lacks some. The data show 2 million to 2.5 million clones, more than 85% seen once. The sequenced sample was naive CD4+ T cells from PBMCs. Stated subset: CD45RA+ positively selected. All receptors derive from a young man in good health. Some clones in this sample may be carry-over from other donors' samples.

The rearrangement uses TRBV28 and TRBJ1-2; D might be TRBD1 (6 bases). Germline V gene data show CDR1 as MDHEN and CDR2 as SYDVKM. The CDR3 totals 15 residues. V lost 3 bases to trimming and J lost 3 bases, with 14 bases between them. The CDR3 spells CASSFIPPGDYGYTF. CDR3 coding DNA: TGTGCCAGCAGTTTTATTCCCCCAGGGGACTATGGCTACACCTTC.

The chain uses TRBV30 and TRBJ2-5; D is ambiguous. The V gene lost 1 base and the J gene lost 2 bases, with 8 bases spanning the gap. CDR3 length: 13 residues. Germline CDR1 is GTSNPN and CDR2 is SVGIG (reference sequence). The CDR3, as DNA: TGTGCCTGGAGTGAGATGGCTCAAGAGACCCAGTACTTC. This encodes CAWSEMAQETQYF.

CDR3 residues: CASSRGGTPGNQPQHF. Written as DNA, the CDR3 is TGTGCCAGCAGTAGGGGGGGGACGCCAGGCAATCAGCCCCAGCATTTT. The chain is built from TRBV28 and TRBJ1-5; possible D gene TRBD1, 6 bases. Germline V gene sequence: CDR1 MDHEN, CDR2 SYDVKM. V lost 5 bases to trimming and J lost 2 bases, with 16 bases between them. The CDR3 extends over 16 amino acids.

This chain joins TRBV2 and TRBJ2-7, with a tentative D call TRBD2 (6 bases). This CDR3 spans 14 amino acids. Germline CDR1 is SNHLY and CDR2 is FYNNEI. V lost 6 bases and J lost 0, with 12 bases in between. CDR3 sequence: CASRFSGTSYEQYF. CDR3 DNA sequence: TGTGCCAGCAGATTTAGCGGTACCTCCTACGAGCAGTACTTC.

V and J are TRBV6-5 and TRBJ1-4, with D unresolved. Germline loops: CDR1 MNHEY, CDR2 SVGAGI. The CDR3 consists of 16 residues. V was trimmed by 0 bases and J by 5 bases, leaving 13 bases between them. The CDR3 region is CASSYSIRGGNEKLFF. Here the CDR3 DNA reads TGTGCCAGCAGTTACTCGATTCGGGGTGGAAATGAAAAACTGTTTTTT.

The chain uses TRBV18 and TRBJ1-4; D gene uncertain. Germline lookup yields CDR1 KGHSH and CDR2 LQKENI. V lost 4 bases to trimming and J lost 8 bases, with 8 bases between them. This CDR3 contains 12 residues. Here the CDR3 reads CASSQGREKLFF. The CDR3 DNA is TGTGCCAGCTCACAGGGAAGAGAAAAACTGTTTTTT.

The V gene is TRBV28, the J gene TRBJ2-2; D unclear. This CDR3 region has 13 residues. Per the germline V gene, CDR1 is MDHEN and CDR2 is SYDVKM. V lost 11 bases and J 7 bases, leaving 17 bases between the germline ends. The CDR3 loop is CAGQKDGRGELFF. CDR3 DNA: TGTGCCGGCCAAAAAGACGGACGCGGGGAGCTGTTTTTT.

The chain recombines TRBV28 with TRBJ2-7, with D perhaps TRBD1 or TRBD2 (5 bases each). Germline-derived CDR1 and CDR2 are MDHEN and SYDVKM. The V gene lost 6 bases and the J gene lost 5 bases, with 29 bases spanning the gap. The CDR3 has 18 amino acids. The DNA of the CDR3 is TGTGCCAGCAGCGCGCCTTCAGGGAAATGGCGGGTAAAGGACGAGCAGTACTTC. Its protein product is CASSAPSGKWRVKDEQYF.

The rearrangement links TRBV27 to TRBJ1-2; tentative D call: TRBD1 (5 bases). Trimming removed 5 bases at V and 5 bases at J, with 18 bases between. Germline CDR1 is MNHEY and CDR2 is SMNVEV (reference sequence). This CDR3 comprises 15 residues. CDR3 region: CASSPALSRVYGYTF. CDR3 sequence (DNA): TGTGCCAGCAGTCCTGCCCTTTCCAGGGTGTATGGCTACACCTTC.

The J gene is TRBJ2-3, the V gene TRBV5-1; TRBD2 agrees at 7 bases. This CDR3 has 16 residues. Looked up from germline, CDR1 is SGHRS and CDR2 is YFSETQ. V shed 4 bases and J 4 bases; nucleotides not matched to a gene: 12. The DNA for the CDR3 is TGCGCCAGCAGCATGCTAGCGAGCGGGAAAGCAGATACGCAGTATTTT. It encodes CASSMLASGKADTQYF.

The chain couples TRBV18 to TRBJ1-2; TRBD1 is a possible D gene (6 bases). Deletions cut 6 bases from V and 3 bases from J, with 17 bases between. Germline lookup yields CDR1 KGHSH and CDR2 LQKENI. This CDR3 has 15 amino acids. CDR3 sequence: CASSYSSAGDYGYTF. The CDR3 bases are TGTGCCAGCTCTTACAGTAGTGCAGGGGACTATGGCTACACCTTC. The variable domain in full, completed from reference TRBV18 and TRBJ1-2, reads NAGVMQNPRHLVRRRGQEARLRCSPMKGHSHVYWYRQLPEEGLKFMVYLQKENIIDESGMPKERFSAEFPKEGPSILRIQQVVRGDSAAYFCASSYSSAGDYGYTFGSGTRLTVV.

The chain is built from TRBV25-1 and TRBJ2-1; possible D gene TRBD2, 5 bases. Germline values: CDR1 MGHDK, CDR2 SYGVNS. The CDR3 runs to 14 residues. V was cut by 2 bases and J by 10 bases, with 15 bases left in between. The CDR3 reads CASSEPPPGKEQFF. The DNA of the CDR3 is TGTGCCAGCAGTGAACCCCCTCCGGGGAAGGAGCAGTTCTTC. Full variable domain (remainder filled in from reference TRBV25-1 and TRBJ2-1): EADIYQTPRYLVIGTGKKITLECSQTMGHDKMYWYQQDPGMELHLIHYSYGVNSTEKGDLSSESTVSRIRTEHFPLTLESARPSHTSQYLCASSEPPPGKEQFFGPGTRLTVL.

The chain combines TRBV15 with TRBJ2-1; 12 bases match TRBD2. Germline CDR1 LNHNV, CDR2 YYDKDF (reference sequence). The CDR3 has 19 amino acids. V shed 5 bases and J 4 bases; nucleotides not matched to a gene: 15. The CDR3 reads CATSQKEGLAGGVYNEQFF. The CDR3 DNA sequence: TGTGCCACCAGCCAAAAAGAGGGTCTAGCGGGAGGGGTGTACAATGAGCAGTTCTTC.

The chain employs TRBV5-1 and TRBJ2-2; D possibly corresponds to TRBD2 (5 bases). Germline assignment: CDR1 SGHRS and CDR2 YFSETQ. The V end lost 1 base, the J end lost 6 bases, and 13 bases lay between the germline ends. This CDR3 comprises 15 residues. The chain's CDR3 is CASSLRLRGAGELFF. The CDR3 DNA follows: TGCGCCAGCAGCTTGAGACTTCGGGGAGCCGGGGAGCTGTTTTTT.

Remarks on this clone: The sample holds other DNA sequences that translate to the same CDR3. The chain is built from TRBV5-1 and TRBJ1-4; D possibly corresponds to TRBD1 (6 bases). V shed 1 base and J shed 4 bases, with 8 bases lying between them. The CDR3 is made up of 14 amino acids. Germline values: CDR1 SGHRS, CDR2 YFSETQ. CDR3 sequence (DNA): TGCGCCAGCAGCTTGCAACAGGGTAATGAAAAACTGTTTTTT. Amino acids: CASSLQQGNEKLFF.